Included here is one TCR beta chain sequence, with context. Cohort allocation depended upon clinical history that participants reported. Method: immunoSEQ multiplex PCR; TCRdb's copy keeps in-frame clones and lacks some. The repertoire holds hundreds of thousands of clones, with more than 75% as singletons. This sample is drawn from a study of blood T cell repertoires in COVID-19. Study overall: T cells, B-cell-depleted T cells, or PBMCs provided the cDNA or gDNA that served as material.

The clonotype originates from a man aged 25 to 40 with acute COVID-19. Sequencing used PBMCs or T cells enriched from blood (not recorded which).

CDR3 amino acids: CAWSPGQGRNSPLHF. Written as DNA, the CDR3 is TGTGCCTGGAGTCCCGGACAGGGAAGGAATTCACCCCTCCACTTT. This sequence joins TRBV30 and TRBJ1-6, with 8 bases that match TRBD1. J lost 7 bases, V lost 2 bases, and 7 bases had no gene match. The CDR3 spans 15 residues. Germline CDR1 GTSNPN, CDR2 SVGIG (reference sequence).